This T cell receptor (beta chain) was obtained from a study of post-analysis software for immune sequencing data. Regarding the study as a whole: The study found TRBV5-6, TRBV5-1 and TRBV20-1 among about five TRBV segments more frequent in patients than controls. Significantly decreased normalized Chao1 diversity was recorded for multiple sclerosis patients relative to controls.

At least ten counts were recorded for this clonotype. Its antigen is not identified. The authors incorporated unique molecular identifiers into the TCR beta cDNA libraries. MiXCR, run by TCRdb on the PCR reads, gives a single entry per CDR3 protein. The sample comprises more than 450,000 distinct CDR3 sequences, around a third of which are singletons, and 5% to 6% rests with the top ten. Germline CDR1 and CDR2: MNHEY and SVGAGI. J was trimmed by 2 bases and V by 10 bases; bases with no gene match: 4. The CDR3 has 13 amino acids. Sequenced material: blood. The sequence was collected from a girl younger than 18 with multiple sclerosis. J is TRBJ2-7 and V is TRBV6-5; the match to TRBD1 covers 11 bases. For the CDR3, the DNA is TGTGCCACCTCGGACAGGGGGCCCTACGAGCAGTACTTC. Translating it yields CATSDRGPYEQYF.